The rows below give T cell receptor beta chains drawn from one sample of a study of blood T cell repertoires in COVID-19. Assay used: immunoSEQ multiplex PCR; TCRdb lists only in-frame clones, some missing. The table shows some 110,000 clones, with about four fifths occurring only once. The sample consisted of peripheral blood. These receptors were taken from an older woman with acute or convalescent COVID-19. The CDR3 runs from the conserved cysteine through the conserved F or W. Where a row states a size, it is once, few, many or the class of an expanded clone; other rows omit it.

V: TRBV12-3/TRBV12-4; size: NA; J: TRBJ2-7; CDR3: CASGAGIFGEQYF
V: TRBV29-1; size: NA; J: TRBJ1-4; CDR3: CSVVWQGKDEKLFF
V: TRBV5-1; size: NA; J: TRBJ2-1; CDR3: CASSLGFSGIYNEQFF
V: TRBV6-1; size: NA; J: TRBJ2-3; CDR3: CASSERGRDTDTQYF
V: TRBV6-1; size: once; J: TRBJ2-1; CDR3: CASSEGAGEQFF
V: TRBV7-2; size: NA; J: TRBJ1-4; CDR3: CASSLADTGTREKLFF
V: TRBV29-1; size: NA; J: TRBJ1-2; CDR3: CSVPGQAYGYTF
V: TRBV5-1; size: NA; J: TRBJ1-1; CDR3: CASRETGMNTEAFF
V: TRBV25-1; size: NA; J: TRBJ1-2; CDR3: CASSEGGRGQNYGYTF
V: TRBV27; size: NA; J: TRBJ1-1; CDR3: CASRGAGALNTEAFF
V: TRBV20-1; size: NA; J: TRBJ1-2; CDR3: CSASPNYGYTF
V: TRBV30; size: NA; J: TRBJ2-2; CDR3: CAWSVGLAYTGELFF
V: TRBV5-1; size: NA; J: TRBJ1-1; CDR3: CASSFQPLQGNTEAFF
V: TRBV5-4; size: NA; J: TRBJ1-1; CDR3: CASSKGEWGTEAFF
V: TRBV5-8; size: NA; J: TRBJ1-5; CDR3: CASSLRTGGGQPQHF
V: TRBV29-1; size: NA; J: TRBJ1-1; CDR3: CSVQSGSRTEAFF
V: TRBV5-1; size: NA; J: TRBJ1-4; CDR3: CASSSAPGGNEKLFF
V: TRBV5-4; size: NA; J: TRBJ1-4; CDR3: CASSLAATNEKLFF
V: TRBV29-1; size: NA; J: TRBJ1-3; CDR3: CSVEVQSGNTIYF
V: TRBV29-1; size: NA; J: TRBJ1-4; CDR3: CSVVPTGGSTNEKLFF
V: TRBV4-1; size: NA; J: TRBJ1-2; CDR3: CASSQGWREDYGYTF
V: TRBV10-3; size: NA; J: TRBJ1-3; CDR3: CATGTGGSSGNTIYF
V: TRBV5-1; size: NA; J: TRBJ2-5; CDR3: CASSLTGGASEETQYF
V: TRBV30; size: NA; J: TRBJ2-5; CDR3: CAWSVPSGETQYF
V: TRBV2; size: NA; J: TRBJ1-6; CDR3: CASSENRGGSPLHF
V: TRBV7-9; size: NA; J: TRBJ1-5; CDR3: CASSSAGRINQPQHF